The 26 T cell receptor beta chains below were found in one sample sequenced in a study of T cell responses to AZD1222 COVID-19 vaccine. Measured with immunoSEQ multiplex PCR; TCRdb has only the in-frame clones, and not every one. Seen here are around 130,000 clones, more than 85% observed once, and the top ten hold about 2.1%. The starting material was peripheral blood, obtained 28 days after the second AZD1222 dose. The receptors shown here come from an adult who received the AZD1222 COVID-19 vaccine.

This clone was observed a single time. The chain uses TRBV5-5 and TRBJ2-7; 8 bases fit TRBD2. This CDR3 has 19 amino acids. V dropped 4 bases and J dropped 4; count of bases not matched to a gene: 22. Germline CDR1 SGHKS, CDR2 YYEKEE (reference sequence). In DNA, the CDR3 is TGTGCCAGCAGCACCCGGACTAGCCCCACTCTAGCATCTTCTTACGAGCAGTACTTC. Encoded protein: CASSTRTSPTLASSYEQYF.

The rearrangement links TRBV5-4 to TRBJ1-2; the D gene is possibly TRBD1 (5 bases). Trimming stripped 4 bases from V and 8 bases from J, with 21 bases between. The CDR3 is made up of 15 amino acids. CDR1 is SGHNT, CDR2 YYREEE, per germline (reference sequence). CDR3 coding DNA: TGTGCCAGCAGCCCCCCGGGGGGAACCCGAATGGGCTACACCTTC. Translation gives CASSPPGGTRMGYTF.

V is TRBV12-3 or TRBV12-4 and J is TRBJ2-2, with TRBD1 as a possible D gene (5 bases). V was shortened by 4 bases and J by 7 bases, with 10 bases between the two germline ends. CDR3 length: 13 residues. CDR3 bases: TGTGCCAGCAGTTCCCAAAGGGGCGGGGAGCTGTTTTTT. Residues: CASSSQRGGELFF.

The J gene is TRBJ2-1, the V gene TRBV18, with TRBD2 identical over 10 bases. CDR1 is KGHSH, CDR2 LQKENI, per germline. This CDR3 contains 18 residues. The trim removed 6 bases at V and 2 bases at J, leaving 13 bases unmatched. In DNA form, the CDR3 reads TGTGCCAGCTCCCCCCGGTCTAGCGGGAGTGGGGCCTACAATGAGCAGTTCTTC. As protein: CASSPRSSGSGAYNEQFF.

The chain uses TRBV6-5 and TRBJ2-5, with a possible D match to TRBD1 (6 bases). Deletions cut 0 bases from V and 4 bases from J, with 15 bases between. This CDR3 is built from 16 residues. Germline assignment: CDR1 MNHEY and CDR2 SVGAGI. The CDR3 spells CASSYSSGQKGETQYF. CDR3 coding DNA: TGTGCCAGCAGTTACTCCTCCGGACAGAAAGGAGAGACCCAGTACTTC.

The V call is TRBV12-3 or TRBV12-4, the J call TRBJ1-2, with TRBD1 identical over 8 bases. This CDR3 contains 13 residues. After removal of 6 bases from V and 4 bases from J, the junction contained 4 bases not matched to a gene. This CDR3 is CASSRTGGYGYTF. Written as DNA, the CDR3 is TGTGCCAGCAGCCGCACAGGGGGCTATGGCTACACCTTC.

This chain's CDR3 is CASSPGGTDYGYTF. The CDR3 DNA is TGCGCCAGCAGCCCTGGTGGGACGGACTATGGCTACACCTTC. The gene calls are TRBV5-1 and TRBJ1-2, with D perhaps TRBD1 (5 bases). Germline V gives CDR1 SGHRS, CDR2 YFSETQ. V was clipped by 4 bases and J by 3 bases, with 13 bases between them. CDR3 length equals 14 residues.

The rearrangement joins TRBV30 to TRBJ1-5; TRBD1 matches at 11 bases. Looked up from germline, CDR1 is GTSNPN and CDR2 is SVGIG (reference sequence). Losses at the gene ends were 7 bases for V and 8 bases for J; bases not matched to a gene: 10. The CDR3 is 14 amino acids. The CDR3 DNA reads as TGTGCCTATACGGGACAGGGGGGTTTTGAGCCCCAGCATTTT. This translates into CAYTGQGGFEPQHF. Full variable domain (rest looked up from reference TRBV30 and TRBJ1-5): SQTIHQWPATLVQPVGSPLSLECTVEGTSNPNLYWYRQAAGRGLQLLFYSVGIGQISSEVPQNLSASRPQDRQFILSSKKLLLSDSGFYLCAYTGQGGFEPQHFGDGTRLSIL.

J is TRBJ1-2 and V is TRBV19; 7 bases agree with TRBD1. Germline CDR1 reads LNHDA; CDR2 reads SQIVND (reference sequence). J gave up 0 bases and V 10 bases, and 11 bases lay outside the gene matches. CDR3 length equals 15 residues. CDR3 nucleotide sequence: TGTGCCACTCATTGGGGGACAGACTCTAACTATGGCTACACCTTC. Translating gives CATHWGTDSNYGYTF.

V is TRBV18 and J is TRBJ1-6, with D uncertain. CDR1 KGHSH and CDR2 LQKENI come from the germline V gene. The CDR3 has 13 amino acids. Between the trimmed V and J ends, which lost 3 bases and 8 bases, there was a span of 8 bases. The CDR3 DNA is TGTGCCAGCTCACCGCTCGGGGATTCACCCCTCCACTTT. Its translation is CASSPLGDSPLHF.

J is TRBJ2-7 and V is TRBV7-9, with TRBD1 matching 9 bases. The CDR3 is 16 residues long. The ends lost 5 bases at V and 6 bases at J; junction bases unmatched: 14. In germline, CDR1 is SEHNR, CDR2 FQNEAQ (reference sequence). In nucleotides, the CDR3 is TGTGCCAGCAGCCCCTCGACCGGGACAGGGTACCGCGAGCAGTACTTC. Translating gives CASSPSTGTGYREQYF.

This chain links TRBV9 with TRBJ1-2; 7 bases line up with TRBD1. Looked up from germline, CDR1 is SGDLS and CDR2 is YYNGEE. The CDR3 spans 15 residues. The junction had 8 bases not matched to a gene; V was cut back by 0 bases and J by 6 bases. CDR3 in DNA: TGTGCCAGCAGCGTAGCTGAGGGGGCGCTGAATGGCTACACCTTC. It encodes CASSVAEGALNGYTF.

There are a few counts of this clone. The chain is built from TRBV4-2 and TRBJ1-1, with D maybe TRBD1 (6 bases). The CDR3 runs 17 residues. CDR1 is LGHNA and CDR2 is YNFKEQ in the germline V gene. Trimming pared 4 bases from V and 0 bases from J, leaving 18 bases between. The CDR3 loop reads CASSPLGTQGLNTEAFF. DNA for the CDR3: TGTGCCAGCAGCCCCCTTGGCACACAGGGACTGAACACTGAAGCTTTCTTT.

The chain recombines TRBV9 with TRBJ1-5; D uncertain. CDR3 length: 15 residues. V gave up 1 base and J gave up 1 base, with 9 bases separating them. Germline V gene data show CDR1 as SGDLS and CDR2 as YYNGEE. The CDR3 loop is CASSVTGSSNQPQHF. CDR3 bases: TGTGCCAGCAGCGTAACGGGGAGCAGCAATCAGCCCCAGCATTTT.

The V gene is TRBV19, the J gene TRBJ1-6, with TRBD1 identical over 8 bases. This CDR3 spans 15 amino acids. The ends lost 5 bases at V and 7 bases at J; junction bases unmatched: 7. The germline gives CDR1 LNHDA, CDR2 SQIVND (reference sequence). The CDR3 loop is CASSGRTGRNSPLHF. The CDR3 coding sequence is TGTGCCAGTAGTGGTAGGACAGGGCGGAATTCACCCCTCCACTTT.

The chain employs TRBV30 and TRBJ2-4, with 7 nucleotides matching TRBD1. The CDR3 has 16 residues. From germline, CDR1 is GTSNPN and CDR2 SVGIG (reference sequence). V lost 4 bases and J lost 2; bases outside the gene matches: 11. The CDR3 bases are TGTGCCTGGACCTTATCGGCAGGGGGATCCAAAAACATTCAGTACTTC. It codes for CAWTLSAGGSKNIQYF.

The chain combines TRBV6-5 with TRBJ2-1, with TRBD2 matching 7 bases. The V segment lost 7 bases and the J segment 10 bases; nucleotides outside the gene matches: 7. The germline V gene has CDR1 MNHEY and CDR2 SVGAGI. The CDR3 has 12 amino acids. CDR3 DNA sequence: TGTGCCAGCAAGGGTTGGCGGGGGGAGCAGTTCTTC. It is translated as CASKGWRGEQFF.

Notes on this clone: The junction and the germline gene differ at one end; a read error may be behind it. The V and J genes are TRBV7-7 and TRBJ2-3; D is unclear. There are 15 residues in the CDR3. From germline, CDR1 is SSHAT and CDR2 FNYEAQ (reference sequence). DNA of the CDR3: TGTGCTAGCAGCCCCTTCGTTGTGGCCGCAGATACGCAGTATTTT. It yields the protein CASSPFVVAADTQYF.

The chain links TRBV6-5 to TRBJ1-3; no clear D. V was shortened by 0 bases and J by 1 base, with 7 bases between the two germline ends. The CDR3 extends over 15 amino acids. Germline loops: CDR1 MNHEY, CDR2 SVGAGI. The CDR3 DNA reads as TGTGCCAGCAGTTACTCCGTGATTTCTGGAAACACCATATATTTT. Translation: CASSYSVISGNTIYF.

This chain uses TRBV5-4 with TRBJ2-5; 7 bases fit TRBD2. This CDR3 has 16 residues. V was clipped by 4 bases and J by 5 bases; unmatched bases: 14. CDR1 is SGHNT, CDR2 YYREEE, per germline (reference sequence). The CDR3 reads CASSPSAGREGETQYF. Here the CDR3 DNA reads TGTGCCAGCAGCCCTTCTGCCGGCAGGGAGGGGGAGACCCAGTACTTC.

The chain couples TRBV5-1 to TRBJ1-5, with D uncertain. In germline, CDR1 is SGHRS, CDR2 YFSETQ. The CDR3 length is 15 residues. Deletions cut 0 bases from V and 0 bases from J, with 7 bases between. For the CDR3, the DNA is TGCGCCAGCAGCTTGGAAGGACTTAGCAATCAGCCCCAGCATTTT. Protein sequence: CASSLEGLSNQPQHF.

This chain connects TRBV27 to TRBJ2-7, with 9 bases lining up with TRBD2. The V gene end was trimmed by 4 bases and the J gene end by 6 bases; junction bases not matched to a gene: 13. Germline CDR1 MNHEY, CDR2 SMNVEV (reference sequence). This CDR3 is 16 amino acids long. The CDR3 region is CASSSLAGLSLGEQYV. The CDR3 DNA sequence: TGTGCCAGCAGTTCTCTAGCGGGACTATCGTTGGGCGAGCAGTACGTC.

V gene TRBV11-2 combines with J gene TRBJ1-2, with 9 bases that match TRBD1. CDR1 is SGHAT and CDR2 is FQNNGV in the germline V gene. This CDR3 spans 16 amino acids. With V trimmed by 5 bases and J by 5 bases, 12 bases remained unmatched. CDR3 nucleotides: TGTGCCAGCAGCCCTCTAACAGGGGGCGCTTGGTATGGCTACACCTTC. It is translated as CASSPLTGGAWYGYTF. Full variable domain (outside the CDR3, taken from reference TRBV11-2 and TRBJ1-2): EAGVAQSPRYKIIEKRQSVAFWCNPISGHATLYWYQQILGQGPKLLIQFQNNGVVDDSQLPKDRFSAERLKGVDSTLKIQPAKLEDSAVYLCASSPLTGGAWYGYTFGSGTRLTVV.

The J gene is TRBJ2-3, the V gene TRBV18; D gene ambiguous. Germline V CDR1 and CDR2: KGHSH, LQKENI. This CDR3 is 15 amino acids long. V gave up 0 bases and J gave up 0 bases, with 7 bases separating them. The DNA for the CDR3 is TGTGCCAGCTCACCACCGATCACTAGCACAGATACGCAGTATTTT. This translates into CASSPPITSTDTQYF.

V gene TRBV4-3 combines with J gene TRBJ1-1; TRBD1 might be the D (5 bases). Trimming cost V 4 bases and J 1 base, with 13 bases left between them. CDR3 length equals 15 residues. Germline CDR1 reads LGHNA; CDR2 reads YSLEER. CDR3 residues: CASSLLRGGNTEAFF. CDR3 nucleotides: TGCGCCAGCAGCCTGCTGAGGGGTGGGAACACTGAAGCTTTCTTT.

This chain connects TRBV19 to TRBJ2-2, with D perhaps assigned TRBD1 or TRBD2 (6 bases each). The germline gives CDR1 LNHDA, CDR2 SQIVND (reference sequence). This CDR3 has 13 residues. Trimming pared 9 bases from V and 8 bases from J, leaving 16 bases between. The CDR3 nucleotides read TGTGCCAGCAAAGGGGGGCTAGCGGGGGAGCTGTTTTTT. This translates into CASKGGLAGELFF.